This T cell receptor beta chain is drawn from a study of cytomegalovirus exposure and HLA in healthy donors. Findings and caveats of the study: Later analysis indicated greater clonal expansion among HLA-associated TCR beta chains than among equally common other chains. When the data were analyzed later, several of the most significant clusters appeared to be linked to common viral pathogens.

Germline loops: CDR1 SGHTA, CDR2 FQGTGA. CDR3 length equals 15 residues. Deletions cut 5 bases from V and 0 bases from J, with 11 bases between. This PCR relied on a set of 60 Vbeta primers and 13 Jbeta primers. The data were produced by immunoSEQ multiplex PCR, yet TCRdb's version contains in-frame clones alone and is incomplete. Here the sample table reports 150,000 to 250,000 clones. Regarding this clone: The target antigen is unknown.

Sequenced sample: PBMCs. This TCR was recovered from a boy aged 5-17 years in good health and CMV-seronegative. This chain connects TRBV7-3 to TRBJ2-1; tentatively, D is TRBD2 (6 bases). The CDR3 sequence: CASSPGTASYNEQFF. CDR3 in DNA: TGTGCCAGCAGCCCCGGGACTGCCTCCTACAATGAGCAGTTCTTC.